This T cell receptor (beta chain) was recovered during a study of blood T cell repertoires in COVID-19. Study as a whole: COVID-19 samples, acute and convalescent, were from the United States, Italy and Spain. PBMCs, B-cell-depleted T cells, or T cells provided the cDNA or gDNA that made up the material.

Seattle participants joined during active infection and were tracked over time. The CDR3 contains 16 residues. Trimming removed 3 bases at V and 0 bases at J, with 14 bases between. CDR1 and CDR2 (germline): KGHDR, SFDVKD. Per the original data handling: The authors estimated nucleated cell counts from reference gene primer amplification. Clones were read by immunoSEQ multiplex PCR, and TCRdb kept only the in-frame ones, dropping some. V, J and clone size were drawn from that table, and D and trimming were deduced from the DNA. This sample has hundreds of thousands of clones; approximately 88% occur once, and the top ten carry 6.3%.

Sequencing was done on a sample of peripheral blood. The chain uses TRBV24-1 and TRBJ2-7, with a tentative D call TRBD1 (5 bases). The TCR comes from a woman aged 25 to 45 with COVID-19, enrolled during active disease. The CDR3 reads CATSDPRQGGSYEQYF. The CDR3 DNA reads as TGTGCCACCAGTGATCCTAGGCAGGGTGGCTCCTACGAGCAGTACTTC.